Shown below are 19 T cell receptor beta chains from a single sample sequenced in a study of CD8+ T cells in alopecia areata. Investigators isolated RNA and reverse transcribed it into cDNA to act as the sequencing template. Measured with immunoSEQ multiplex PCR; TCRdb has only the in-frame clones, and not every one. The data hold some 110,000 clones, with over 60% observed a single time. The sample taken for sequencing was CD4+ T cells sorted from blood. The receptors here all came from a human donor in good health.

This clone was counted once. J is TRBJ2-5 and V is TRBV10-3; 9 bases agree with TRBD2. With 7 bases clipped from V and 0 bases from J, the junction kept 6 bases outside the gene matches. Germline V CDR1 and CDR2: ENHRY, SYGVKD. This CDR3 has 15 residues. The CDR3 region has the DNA TGTGCCATCAAGGCTAGCGGGGCAAACCAAGAGACCCAGTACTTC. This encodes CAIKASGANQETQYF.

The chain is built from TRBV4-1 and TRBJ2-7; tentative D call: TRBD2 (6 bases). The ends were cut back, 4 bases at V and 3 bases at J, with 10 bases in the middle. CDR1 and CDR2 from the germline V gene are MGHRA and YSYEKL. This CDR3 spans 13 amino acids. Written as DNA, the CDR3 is TGCGCCAGCAGCCCGAGGGGAGGCTACGAGCAGTACTTC. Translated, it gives CASSPRGGYEQYF.

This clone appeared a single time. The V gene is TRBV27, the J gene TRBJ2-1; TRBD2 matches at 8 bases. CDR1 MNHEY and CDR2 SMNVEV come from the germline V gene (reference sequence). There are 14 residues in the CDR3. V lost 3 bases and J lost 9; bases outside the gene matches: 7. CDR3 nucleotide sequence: TGTGCCAGCAGTTTTAACGGGGGGGAGGGTGAGCAGTTCTTC. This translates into CASSFNGGEGEQFF.

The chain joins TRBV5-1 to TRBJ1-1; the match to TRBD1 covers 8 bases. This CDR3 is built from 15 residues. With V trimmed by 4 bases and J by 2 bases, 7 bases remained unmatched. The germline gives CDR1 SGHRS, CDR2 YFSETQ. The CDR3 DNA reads TGCGCCAGCAGCCACGTCGACAGGGGAAACACTGAAGCTTTCTTT. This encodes CASSHVDRGNTEAFF.

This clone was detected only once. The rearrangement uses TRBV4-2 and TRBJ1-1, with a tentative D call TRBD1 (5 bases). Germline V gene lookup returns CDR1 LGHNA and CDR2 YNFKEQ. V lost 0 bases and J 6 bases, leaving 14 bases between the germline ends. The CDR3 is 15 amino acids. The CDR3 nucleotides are TGTGCCAGCAGCCAAGATGAGGCAGGGTCGGCTGAAGCTTTCTTT. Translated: CASSQDEAGSAEAFF.

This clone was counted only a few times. The CDR3 DNA is TGTGCCAGCGTTCATGGAGCTGAAGCTTTCTTT. It yields the protein CASVHGAEAFF. The chain recombines TRBV5-5 with TRBJ1-1; no definite D call. V gave up 7 bases and J gave up 6 bases, with 10 bases separating them. This CDR3 has 11 amino acids. Germline loops: CDR1 SGHKS, CDR2 YYEKEE (reference sequence).

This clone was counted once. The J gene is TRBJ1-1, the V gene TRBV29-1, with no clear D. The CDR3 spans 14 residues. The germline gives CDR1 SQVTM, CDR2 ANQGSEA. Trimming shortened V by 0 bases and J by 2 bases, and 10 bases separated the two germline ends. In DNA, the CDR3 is TGCAGCGTTGAAGAGGCCAGCGAAAACACTGAAGCTTTCTTT. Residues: CSVEEASENTEAFF.

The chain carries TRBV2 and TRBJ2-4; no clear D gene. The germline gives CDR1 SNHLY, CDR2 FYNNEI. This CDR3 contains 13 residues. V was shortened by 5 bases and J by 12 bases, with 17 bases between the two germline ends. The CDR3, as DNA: TGTGCCAGCAGTCTGATCCAGGCTGGTACTCAGTACTTC. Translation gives CASSLIQAGTQYF.

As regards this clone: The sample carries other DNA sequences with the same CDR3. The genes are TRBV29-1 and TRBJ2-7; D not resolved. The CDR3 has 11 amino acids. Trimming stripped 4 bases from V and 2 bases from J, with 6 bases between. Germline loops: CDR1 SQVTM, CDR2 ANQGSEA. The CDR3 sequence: CSVAATYEQYF. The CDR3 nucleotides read TGCAGCGTTGCGGCCACCTACGAGCAGTACTTC.

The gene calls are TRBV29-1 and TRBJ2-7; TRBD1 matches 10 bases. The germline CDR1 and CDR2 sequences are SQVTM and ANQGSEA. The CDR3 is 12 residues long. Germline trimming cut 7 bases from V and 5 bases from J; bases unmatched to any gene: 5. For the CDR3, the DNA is TGCAGCGGGGGACAGGGGAGGGACGAGCAGTACTTC. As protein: CSGGQGRDEQYF.

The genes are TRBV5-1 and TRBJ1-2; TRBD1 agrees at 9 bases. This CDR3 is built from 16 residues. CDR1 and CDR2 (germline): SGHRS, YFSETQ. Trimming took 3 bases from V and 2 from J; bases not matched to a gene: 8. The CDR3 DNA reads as TGCGCCAGCAGCTCGAGATTTGACAGGGGGAACTATGGCTACACCTTC. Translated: CASSSRFDRGNYGYTF.

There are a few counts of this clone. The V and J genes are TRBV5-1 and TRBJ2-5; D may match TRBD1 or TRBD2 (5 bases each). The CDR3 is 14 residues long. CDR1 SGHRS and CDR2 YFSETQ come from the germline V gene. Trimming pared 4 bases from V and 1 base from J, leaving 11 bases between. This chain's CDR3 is CASSEPGPQETQYF. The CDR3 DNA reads TGCGCCAGCAGCGAACCGGGGCCCCAAGAGACCCAGTACTTC.

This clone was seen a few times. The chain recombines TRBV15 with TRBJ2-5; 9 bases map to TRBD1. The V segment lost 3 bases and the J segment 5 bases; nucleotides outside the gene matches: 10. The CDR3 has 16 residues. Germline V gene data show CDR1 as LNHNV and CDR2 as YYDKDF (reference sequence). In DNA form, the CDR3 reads TGTGCCACCAGCAGCTACCGGGACAGGGTTGGCGAGACCCAGTACTTC. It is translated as CATSSYRDRVGETQYF.

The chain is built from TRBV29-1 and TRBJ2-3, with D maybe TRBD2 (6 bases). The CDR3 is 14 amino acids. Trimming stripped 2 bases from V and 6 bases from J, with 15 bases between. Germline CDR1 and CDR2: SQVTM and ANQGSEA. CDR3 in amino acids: CSVESQARGDTQYF. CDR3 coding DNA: TGCAGCGTTGAAAGTCAGGCTCGGGGGGATACGCAGTATTTT.

The CDR3 nucleotides read TGTGCCAGCAGCTTAACAGGGGAGGGGAACACTGAAGCTTTCTTT. Protein sequence: CASSLTGEGNTEAFF. The rearrangement joins TRBV7-3 to TRBJ1-1; perhaps TRBD1 as D (5 bases). The V gene lost 0 bases and the J gene lost 1 base, with 9 bases spanning the gap. From germline, CDR1 is SGHTA and CDR2 FQGTGA. This CDR3 comprises 15 residues.

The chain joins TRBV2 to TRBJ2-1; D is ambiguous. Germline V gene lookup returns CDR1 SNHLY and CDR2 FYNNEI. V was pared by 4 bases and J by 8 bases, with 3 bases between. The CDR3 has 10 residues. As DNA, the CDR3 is TGTGCCAGCAGTGTTCATGAGCAGTTCTTC. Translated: CASSVHEQFF.

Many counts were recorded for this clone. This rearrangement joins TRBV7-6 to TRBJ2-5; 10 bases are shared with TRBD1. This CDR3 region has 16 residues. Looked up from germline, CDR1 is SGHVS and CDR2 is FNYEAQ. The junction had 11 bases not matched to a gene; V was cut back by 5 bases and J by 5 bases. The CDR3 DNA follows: TGTGCCAGCAGCAAGGGACAGGGGATGGTGTTGGAGACCCAGTACTTC. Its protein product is CASSKGQGMVLETQYF.

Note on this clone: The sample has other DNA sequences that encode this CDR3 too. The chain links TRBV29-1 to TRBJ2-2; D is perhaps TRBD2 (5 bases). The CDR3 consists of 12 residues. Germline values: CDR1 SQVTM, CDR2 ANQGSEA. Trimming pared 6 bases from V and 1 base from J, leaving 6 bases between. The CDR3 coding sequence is TGCAGCGTCGGGAAGAACACCGGGGAGCTGTTTTTT. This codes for CSVGKNTGELFF.

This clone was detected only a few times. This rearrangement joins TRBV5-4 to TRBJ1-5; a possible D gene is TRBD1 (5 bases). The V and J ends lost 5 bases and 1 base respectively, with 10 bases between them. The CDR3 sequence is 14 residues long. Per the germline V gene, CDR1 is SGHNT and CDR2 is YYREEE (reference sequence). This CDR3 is CASSSGGSNQPQHF. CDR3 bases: TGTGCCAGCAGTTCGGGGGGGAGCAATCAGCCCCAGCATTTT.